This T cell receptor (beta chain) is from a study of blood T cell repertoires in COVID-19. This clone was picked up many times. The data were produced by immunoSEQ multiplex PCR, yet TCRdb's version contains in-frame clones alone and is incomplete. Of around 220,000 clones in the sample, roughly nine tenths were seen once. The CDR3 contains 13 residues. The material sequenced was peripheral blood. V gene TRBV1 combines with J gene TRBJ1-1; the table's D call, TRBD1, has no DNA check behind it. TRBV1 is a listed pseudogene. The receptor comes from a woman between 50 and 59 years old with acute or convalescent COVID-19. The CDR3 DNA follows: TGCACCAGCAGCCTTTGGCAAAACACTGAAGCTTTCTTT. Translating it yields CTSSLWQNTEAFF.